This TCR beta chain was observed in a study of T cell repertoires in ileal Crohn's disease. Generated by immunoSEQ multiplex PCR, the TCRdb table keeps only in-frame clones and is missing some. The repertoire holds 25,000 to 35,000 clones, roughly 81% seen once, with roughly 5.7% in the top ten. The germline V gene encodes CDR1 SGHDT and CDR2 YYEEEE. Trimming cost V 1 base and J 4 bases, with 6 bases left between them. The CDR3 length is 12 residues. Sequencing was performed on ileal tissue. The V call is TRBV5-6, the J call TRBJ2-7; unclear D gene. The receptor was isolated from an adult with Crohn's disease. CDR3 residues: CASSLLTYEQYF. The CDR3 DNA sequence: TGTGCCAGCAGCTTGTTGACTTACGAGCAGTACTTC.